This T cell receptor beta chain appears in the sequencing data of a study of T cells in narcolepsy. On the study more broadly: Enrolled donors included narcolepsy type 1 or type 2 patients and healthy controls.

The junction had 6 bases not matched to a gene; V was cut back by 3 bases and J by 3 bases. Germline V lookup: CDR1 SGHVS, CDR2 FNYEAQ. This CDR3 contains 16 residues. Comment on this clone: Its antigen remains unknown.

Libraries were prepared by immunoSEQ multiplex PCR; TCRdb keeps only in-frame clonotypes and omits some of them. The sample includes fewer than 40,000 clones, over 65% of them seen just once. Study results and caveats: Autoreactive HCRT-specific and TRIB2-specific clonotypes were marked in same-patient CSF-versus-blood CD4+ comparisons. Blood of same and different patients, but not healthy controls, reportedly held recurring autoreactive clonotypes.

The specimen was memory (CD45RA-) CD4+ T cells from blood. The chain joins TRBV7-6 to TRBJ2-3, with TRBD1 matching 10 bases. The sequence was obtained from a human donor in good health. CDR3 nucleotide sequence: TGTGCCAGCAGCTTGGCGACAGGGGGCAGGACAGATACGCAGTATTTT. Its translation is CASSLATGGRTDTQYF.